The next 26 T cell receptor beta chains were all read from a single sample in a study of blood T cell repertoires in COVID-19. Method: immunoSEQ multiplex PCR; TCRdb's copy keeps in-frame clones and lacks some. The sample holds 150,000 or so clones, 80% to 90% seen once. The sequenced material came from peripheral blood. The receptors stem from a man older than 75 with acute or convalescent COVID-19.

The rearrangement joins TRBV30 to TRBJ2-7; maybe TRBD1 (6 bases). The CDR3 is 14 residues long. CDR1 is GTSNPN and CDR2 is SVGIG in the germline V gene (reference sequence). V gave up 4 bases and J gave up 5 bases, with 18 bases separating them. The CDR3 region has the DNA TGTGCCTGGACGCACTCAGGGGTAGTCCACGAGCAGTACTTC. Translation: CAWTHSGVVHEQYF. The full variable domain, rest sourced from reference TRBV30 and TRBJ2-7, is SQTIHQWPATLVQPVGSPLSLECTVEGTSNPNLYWYRQAAGRGLQLLFYSVGIGQISSEVPQNLSASRPQDRQFILSSKKLLLSDSGFYLCAWTHSGVVHEQYFGPGTRLTVT.

The chain employs TRBV5-6 and TRBJ2-7, with D perhaps matching TRBD2 (6 bases). Between the trimmed V and J ends, which lost 1 base and 5 bases, there was a span of 13 bases. The germline V gene has CDR1 SGHDT and CDR2 YYEEEE. The CDR3 contains 14 residues. Written as DNA, the CDR3 is TGTGCCAGCAGCTTGAATGTCCGGGGGAACGAGCAGTACTTC. It translates to CASSLNVRGNEQYF.

The chain has TRBV10-3 and TRBJ1-2, with no clear D. V was cut by 6 bases and J by 5 bases, with 13 bases left in between. There are 13 residues in the CDR3. Germline V CDR1 and CDR2: ENHRY, SYGVKD. As DNA, the CDR3 is TGTGCCATCAGACCCCGGGATGGGTATGGCTACACCTTC. Amino acids: CAIRPRDGYGYTF.

The chain is built from TRBV28 and TRBJ2-7; no reliable D call. CDR3 length: 13 residues. V lost 10 bases, J lost 8 bases, and 21 bases lay in between. Germline lookup yields CDR1 MDHEN and CDR2 SYDVKM. CDR3 nucleotides: TGTGCCACCCTCCCCTCAGGCGCCGGCCAGCAGTACTTC. Protein: CATLPSGAGQQYF. Complete variable domain (other parts from reference TRBV28 and TRBJ2-7): DVKVTQSSRYLVKRTGEKVFLECVQDMDHENMFWYRQDPGLGLRLIYFSYDVKMKEKGDIPEGYSVSREKKERFSLILESASTNQTSMYLCATLPSGAGQQYFGPGTRLTVT.

The V and J genes are TRBV5-1 and TRBJ2-5; possible D gene TRBD1, 6 bases. V lost 5 bases and J lost 6, with 14 bases in between. The CDR3 spans 13 residues. Per germline, CDR1 SGHRS and CDR2 YFSETQ. In nucleotides, the CDR3 is TGCGCCAGCAGTCAACAGGGTGACCAGACCCAGTACTTC. It specifies CASSQQGDQTQYF.

This chain links TRBV27 with TRBJ1-2; TRBD1 might be the D (5 bases). Germline lookup yields CDR1 MNHEY and CDR2 SMNVEV (reference sequence). CDR3 length: 13 amino acids. Trimming stripped 2 bases from V and 4 bases from J, with 8 bases between. CDR3 loop: CASSLQGTYGYTF. As DNA, the CDR3 is TGTGCCAGCAGTTTACAGGGTACCTATGGCTACACCTTC.

The chain carries TRBV11-1 and TRBJ1-1; TRBD1 matches 7 bases. The CDR3 consists of 14 residues. CDR1 is SGHAT and CDR2 is FQDESV in the germline V gene (reference sequence). Germline trimming cut 4 bases from V and 6 bases from J; bases unmatched to any gene: 8. CDR3 amino acids: CASSYRQGGPEAFF. For the CDR3, the DNA is TGTGCCAGCAGCTACCGACAGGGAGGACCTGAAGCTTTCTTT. Looking up the rest from reference TRBV11-1 and TRBJ1-1 gives the full variable domain: EAEVAQSPRYKITEKSQAVAFWCDPISGHATLYWYRQILGQGPELLVQFQDESVVDDSQLPKDRFSAERLKGVDSTLKIQPAELGDSAMYLCASSYRQGGPEAFFGQGTRLTVV.

V and J are TRBV19 and TRBJ1-2; the match to TRBD1 covers 7 bases. Per the germline V gene, CDR1 is LNHDA and CDR2 is SQIVND (reference sequence). Germline trimming cut 10 bases from V and 8 bases from J; bases unmatched to any gene: 10. The CDR3 is 12 residues long. The CDR3 nucleotides read TGTGCCACTGGCGACAGGGCTAAGGGCTACACCTTC. Translated, it gives CATGDRAKGYTF. Supplemented by reference TRBV19 and TRBJ1-2, the full variable domain reads DGGITQSPKYLFRKEGQNVTLSCEQNLNHDAMYWYRQDPGQGLRLIYYSQIVNDFQKGDIAEGYSVSREKKESFPLTVTSAQKNPTAFYLCATGDRAKGYTFGSGTRLTVV.

The genes are TRBV5-1 and TRBJ2-1; 7 bases align to TRBD1. CDR1 SGHRS and CDR2 YFSETQ come from the germline V gene. CDR3 size: 17 residues. V shed 4 bases, J shed 7 bases, and the junction held 17 bases outside the gene matches. The CDR3 DNA is TGCGCCAGCAGCGCACCTCAAGGGGGCAAGGGCGATAATGAGCAGTTCTTC. This sequence encodes CASSAPQGGKGDNEQFF.

This clone was seen ten or more times. The chain couples TRBV25-1 to TRBJ2-7; 10 nucleotides align to TRBD2. V was pared by 4 bases and J by 5 bases, with 8 bases of the junction left unmatched. The V gene's germline CDR1 is MGHDK and CDR2 SYGVNS. This CDR3 has 15 amino acids. CDR3 nucleotides: TGTGCCAGCAGTGCCTCCCGGACTAGCGGTGACGAGCAGTACTTC. This gives the protein CASSASRTSGDEQYF.

This clone has a single count. The chain links TRBV5-1 to TRBJ2-7; the match to TRBD1 covers 8 bases. Germline assignment: CDR1 SGHRS and CDR2 YFSETQ. The V gene end was trimmed by 4 bases and the J gene end by 1 base; junction bases not matched to a gene: 4. CDR3 length: 14 residues. The CDR3 region has the DNA TGCGCCAGCAGCGACCGGACAGGGTCCTACGAGCAGTACTTC. This gives the protein CASSDRTGSYEQYF.

This clone was seen only once. V and J are TRBV6-5 and TRBJ2-3, with a tentative D call TRBD2 (6 bases). The CDR3 consists of 14 residues. V gave up 7 bases and J gave up 5 bases, with 16 bases separating them. Germline lookup yields CDR1 MNHEY and CDR2 SVGAGI. CDR3 loop: CASIPGGPIDTQYF. In DNA form, the CDR3 reads TGTGCCAGCATCCCAGGAGGGCCGATAGATACGCAGTATTTT.

The chain employs TRBV28 and TRBJ2-3, with 9 bases matching TRBD2. Germline values: CDR1 MDHEN, CDR2 SYDVKM. With V trimmed by 5 bases and J by 1 base, 7 bases remained unmatched. This CDR3 has 16 amino acids. The CDR3 region is CASSRGAGGGTDTQYF. The CDR3, as DNA: TGTGCCAGCAGTCGGGGAGCGGGAGGCGGCACAGATACGCAGTATTTT.

The chain is built from TRBV5-4 and TRBJ2-5; possible D gene TRBD2, 6 bases. The ends were cut back, 0 bases at V and 1 base at J, with 13 bases in the middle. From germline, CDR1 is SGHNT and CDR2 YYREEE (reference sequence). The length of the CDR3 is 16 residues. CDR3 bases: TGTGCCAGCAGCTTGGCGGCGGGGCGACCCCAAGAGACCCAGTACTTC. Translation gives CASSLAAGRPQETQYF. Based on the CDR3 plus reference TRBV5-4 and TRBJ2-5, the full variable domain is ETGVTQSPTHLIKTRGQQVTLRCSSQSGHNTVSWYQQALGQGPQFIFQYYREEENGRGNFPPRFSGLQFPNYSSELNVNALELDDSALYLCASSLAAGRPQETQYFGPGTRLLVL.

The CDR3 spells CSVGDRDDQPQHF. CDR3 nucleotide sequence: TGCAGCGTTGGCGACAGGGATGATCAGCCCCAGCATTTT. The rearrangement joins TRBV29-1 to TRBJ1-5; 7 nucleotides match TRBD1. The CDR3 sequence is 13 residues long. Germline trimming cut 4 bases from V and 5 bases from J; bases unmatched to any gene: 5. Germline assignment: CDR1 SQVTM and CDR2 ANQGSEA.

The V and J genes are TRBV18 and TRBJ2-7; no clear D. Between the trimmed V and J ends, which lost 0 bases and 3 bases, there was a span of 6 bases. The CDR3 totals 13 residues. The V gene's germline CDR1 is KGHSH and CDR2 LQKENI. CDR3 residues: CASSPPYNYEQYF. The CDR3, as DNA: TGTGCCAGCTCACCACCGTACAACTACGAGCAGTACTTC.

CDR3: CASSPSAGRNSPLHF. CDR3 DNA sequence: TGTGCCAGCTCACCGTCTGCCGGCAGGAATTCACCCCTCCACTTT. The V and J genes are TRBV18 and TRBJ1-6; D gene unclear. The germline V and J ends were trimmed by 3 bases and 7 bases, with 13 bases remaining between them. The length of the CDR3 is 15 residues. CDR1 KGHSH and CDR2 LQKENI come from the germline V gene. Full variable domain (remainder filled in from reference TRBV18 and TRBJ1-6): NAGVMQNPRHLVRRRGQEARLRCSPMKGHSHVYWYRQLPEEGLKFMVYLQKENIIDESGMPKERFSAEFPKEGPSILRIQQVVRGDSAAYFCASSPSAGRNSPLHFGNGTRLTVT.

The chain links TRBV7-8 to TRBJ1-4, with D perhaps matching TRBD1 (5 bases). V dropped 0 bases and J dropped 8 bases, with 16 bases sitting between them. CDR1 SGHVS and CDR2 FQNEAQ come from the germline V gene. CDR3 length: 16 amino acids. CDR3 amino acids: CASSLAPTTGREKLFF. CDR3 DNA sequence: TGTGCCAGCAGCTTAGCGCCCACAACAGGAAGAGAAAAACTGTTTTTT.

The V and J genes are TRBV19 and TRBJ1-1, with D possibly matching TRBD1 (5 bases). V dropped 1 base and J dropped 4 bases, with 19 bases sitting between them. This CDR3 contains 17 residues. Per germline, CDR1 LNHDA and CDR2 SQIVND (reference sequence). CDR3: CASSIGLLVPQGTEAFF. CDR3 DNA: TGTGCCAGTAGTATAGGGCTTTTGGTCCCCCAGGGCACTGAAGCTTTCTTT.

This clone was picked up one time. V usage is TRBV27 and J usage is TRBJ1-2; possibly TRBD1 for D (6 bases). The CDR3 has 14 residues. Trimming left V 0 bases short and J 7 bases short, with 12 bases between. Germline CDR1 is MNHEY and CDR2 is SMNVEV (reference sequence). CDR3 loop: CASSLSPGVSGYTF. DNA of the CDR3: TGTGCCAGCAGTTTATCCCCAGGGGTTAGTGGCTACACCTTC.

The rearrangement uses TRBV6-1 and TRBJ1-5; no clear D. The CDR3 contains 12 residues. V was trimmed by 2 bases and J by 6 bases, leaving 5 bases between them. Germline CDR1 is MNHNS and CDR2 is SASEGT. CDR3 sequence reads: CASSEPFQPQHF. As DNA, the CDR3 is TGTGCCAGCAGTGAACCGTTTCAGCCCCAGCATTTT.

The chain is built from TRBV18 and TRBJ2-5; D uncertain. CDR1 and CDR2 from the germline V gene are KGHSH and LQKENI. Trimming cost V 5 bases and J 5 bases, with 18 bases left between them. CDR3 length: 15 residues. The CDR3 sequence: CASSLTEAYRETQYF. CDR3 DNA: TGTGCCAGCTCATTGACTGAAGCCTACCGGGAGACCCAGTACTTC.

The sample holds one count of this clone. The chain links TRBV5-6 to TRBJ1-1, with D uncertain. The V end was cut by 4 bases, the J end by 1 base, with 14 bases between. CDR3 length equals 15 residues. Germline-derived CDR1 and CDR2 are SGHDT and YYEEEE. CDR3 in DNA: TGTGCCAGCAGCCTCCCCAACCTCGGGAACACTGAAGCTTTCTTT. This codes for CASSLPNLGNTEAFF.

The chain recombines TRBV5-6 with TRBJ2-3; TRBD2 aligns across 8 bases. Trimming took 4 bases from V and 3 from J; bases not matched to a gene: 13. Germline CDR1 SGHDT, CDR2 YYEEEE. The CDR3 consists of 17 residues. The CDR3 DNA is TGTGCCAGCAGCCCGCTTTTAAGCGGGGGCCAAACAGATACGCAGTATTTT. Amino acid sequence: CASSPLLSGGQTDTQYF.

The gene calls are TRBV4-2 and TRBJ2-3, with D perhaps matching TRBD2 (5 bases). CDR3 length: 16 residues. Trimming removed 4 bases at V and 0 bases at J, with 14 bases between. Looked up from germline, CDR1 is LGHNA and CDR2 is YNFKEQ. CDR3 coding DNA: TGTGCCAGCAGCCTAGAGTGGACTGCAAGCACAGATACGCAGTATTTT. Encoded protein: CASSLEWTASTDTQYF.

This rearrangement joins TRBV11-2 to TRBJ2-1, with D possibly matching TRBD2 (6 bases). V shed 4 bases and J shed 5 bases, with 15 bases lying between them. Germline-derived CDR1 and CDR2 are SGHAT and FQNNGV. The length of the CDR3 is 15 residues. CDR3 bases: TGTGCCAGCAGCTCCACCCGGGGGTCTAACAATGAGCAGTTCTTC. Encoded protein: CASSSTRGSNNEQFF.